This TCR beta chain was sequenced during a study of response to subunit inactivated influenza vaccine. Notes on the study in general: There was a suggestion from the authors that each seasonal influenza vaccination recruits few new T cells.

The CDR3 is 14 amino acids. The V end lost 7 bases, the J end lost 5 bases, and 18 bases lay between the germline ends. Germline V gives CDR1 SQVTM, CDR2 ANQGSEA. In TCRdb, the RT-PCR reads were re-called with MiXCR into one record per CDR3 protein. The sample has about 700,000 distinct CDR3 sequences, 14% seen once. Points on this clonotype: Its antigen remains unknown.

The sequencing used PBMCs from blood, collected 14 to 15 days before vaccination. The chain has TRBV29-1 and TRBJ2-1; possibly TRBD2 for D (6 bases). This TCR came from a man aged 50 to 59 who received an inactivated influenza vaccine. CDR3 in amino acids: CSAGPGTGNNEQFF. In DNA form, the CDR3 reads TGCAGCGCGGGCCCCGGGACTGGGAACAATGAGCAGTTCTTC.